This TCR beta chain was sequenced during a study of blood T cell repertoires in COVID-19. The wider study: Samples came from the United States, Italy and Spain, spanning acute and convalescent COVID-19. PBMCs, B-cell-depleted T cells, or T cells provided the cDNA or gDNA that made up the material.

Participant-given clinical history determined each cohort assignment. As originally analysed: Cell counts per sample came from amplifying reference gene primers. Clones were sequenced by immunoSEQ multiplex PCR, and TCRdb holds only the in-frame ones, with some missing. That table furnishes V, J and clone size, whereas the DNA furnished D and trimming. This table has some 250,000 clones, roughly 88% appearing once. This clone was detected a few times. The clonotype originates from a woman in her thirties or forties with acute COVID-19. Sequences were obtained from PBMCs or T cells enriched from blood (not recorded which).

CDR3 coding DNA: TGTGCCAGCAGCTTAGCCCCCGGGGCTAGACAGGCGTTCTTC. Residues: CASSLAPGARQAFF. The rearrangement links TRBV7-8 to TRBJ2-1; tentatively, D is TRBD1 (6 bases). V shed 0 bases and J shed 15 bases, with 18 bases lying between them. Germline V lookup: CDR1 SGHVS, CDR2 FQNEAQ. The CDR3 consists of 14 residues.